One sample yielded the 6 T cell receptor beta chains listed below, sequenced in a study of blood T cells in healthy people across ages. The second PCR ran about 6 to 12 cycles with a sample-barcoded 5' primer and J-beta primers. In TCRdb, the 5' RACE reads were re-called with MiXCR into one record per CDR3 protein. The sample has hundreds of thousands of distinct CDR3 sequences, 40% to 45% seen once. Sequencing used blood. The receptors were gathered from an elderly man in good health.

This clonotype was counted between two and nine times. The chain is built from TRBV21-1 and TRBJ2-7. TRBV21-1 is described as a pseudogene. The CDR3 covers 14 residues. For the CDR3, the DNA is TGTGCCAGCAGCGGCGAGGGGGCTCCCTACGAGCAGTACTTC. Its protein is CASSGEGAPYEQYF.

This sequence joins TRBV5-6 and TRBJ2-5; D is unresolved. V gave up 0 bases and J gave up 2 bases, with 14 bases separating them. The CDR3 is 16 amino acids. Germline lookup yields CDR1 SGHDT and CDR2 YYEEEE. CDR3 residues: CASSLEITAGQETQYF. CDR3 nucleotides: TGTGCCAGCAGCTTGGAAATTACAGCTGGACAAGAGACCCAGTACTTC. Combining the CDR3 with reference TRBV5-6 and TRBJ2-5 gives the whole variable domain DAGVTQSPTHLIKTRGQQVTLRCSPKSGHDTVSWYQQALGQGPQFIFQYYEEEERQRGNFPDRFSGHQFPNYSSELNVNALLLGDSALYLCASSLEITAGQETQYFGPGTRLLVL.

The CDR3 region is CASSTREYGYTF. CDR3 nucleotides: TGTGCCAGCAGCACCAGGGAGTATGGCTACACCTTC. This sequence joins TRBV11-2 and TRBJ1-2, with a possible D match to TRBD1 (5 bases). Germline lookup yields CDR1 SGHAT and CDR2 FQNNGV. The CDR3 consists of 12 residues. Between the trimmed V and J ends, which lost 5 bases and 5 bases, there was a span of 9 bases.

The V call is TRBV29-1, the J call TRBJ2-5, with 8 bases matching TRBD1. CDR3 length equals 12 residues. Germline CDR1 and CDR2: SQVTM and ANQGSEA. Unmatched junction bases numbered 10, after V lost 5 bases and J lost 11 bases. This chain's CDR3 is CSVRQGANGQYF. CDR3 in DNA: TGCAGCGTTAGGCAGGGGGCTAACGGGCAGTACTTC.

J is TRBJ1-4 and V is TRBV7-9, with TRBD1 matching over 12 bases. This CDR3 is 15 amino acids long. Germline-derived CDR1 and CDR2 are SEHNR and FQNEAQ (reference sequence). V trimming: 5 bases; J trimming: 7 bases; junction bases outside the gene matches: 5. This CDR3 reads CASSPGQGAGEKLFF. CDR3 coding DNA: TGTGCCAGCAGCCCGGGACAGGGGGCAGGTGAAAAACTGTTTTTT. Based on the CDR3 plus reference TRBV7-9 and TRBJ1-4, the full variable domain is DTGVSQNPRHKITKRGQNVTFRCDPISEHNRLYWYRQTLGQGPEFLTYFQNEAQLEKSRLLSDRFSAERPKGSFSTLEIQRTEQGDSAMYLCASSPGQGAGEKLFFGSGTQLSVL.

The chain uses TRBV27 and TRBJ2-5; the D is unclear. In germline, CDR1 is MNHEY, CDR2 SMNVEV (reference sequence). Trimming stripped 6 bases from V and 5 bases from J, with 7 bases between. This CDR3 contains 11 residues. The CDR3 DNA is TGTGCCAGCAGAGAAAGTGAGACCCAGTACTTC. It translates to CASRESETQYF.